A selection of T cell receptor beta chains follows, all from one sample in a study of T cell responses to AZD1222 COVID-19 vaccine. Libraries were prepared by immunoSEQ multiplex PCR; TCRdb keeps only in-frame clonotypes and omits some of them. The sample carries about 160,000 clones, 90% to 95% recorded once. The sequencing used peripheral blood, collected on day 0 of AZD1222 vaccination. The source of these receptors is an adult in good health. Each CDR3 is given with its conserved first and last residue. The D gene is left open where the match is weak. A row's size may be missing; if present it is once, few, many or a size class.

v_call	clone_size	j_call	d_call	cdr3_nt	cdr3_aa
TRBV6-5	-	TRBJ2-3	TRBD1	TGTGCCAGCAGTTACGAGCAGGGGGCATCAGATACGCAGTATTTT	CASSYEQGASDTQYF
TRBV11-2	-	TRBJ2-2	-	TGTGCCAGCACCGTCGACTCAGGGGCGGGCGGGGAGCTGTTTTTT	CASTVDSGAGGELFF
TRBV18	-	TRBJ1-1	-	TGTGCCAGCTTGGCCGGCCACACTGAAGCTTTCTTT	CASLAGHTEAFF
TRBV19	once	TRBJ2-1	TRBD2	TGTGCCAGCAGTACAACTAGCGGGGGGCCGAGTATCCCCACCCTGCAGTTCTTC	CASSTTSGGPSIPTLQFF
TRBV2	-	TRBJ1-1	TRBD1	TGTGCCAGCAGGACAGGGAGGCAGGCGAACACTGAAGCTTTCTTT	CASRTGRQANTEAFF
TRBV6-1	-	TRBJ1-6	TRBD1	TGTGCCAGCAGTGAAGCAACGAGACAGGGGAGTTGGTCACCCCTCCACTTT	CASSEATRQGSWSPLHF
TRBV7-3	-	TRBJ2-1	-	TGTGCCAGCAGCGTCCACGTGGAAAACACTGAGCAGTTCTTC	CASSVHVENTEQFF
TRBV19	-	TRBJ1-5	-	TGTGCCAGTAGCACGGGGCCGGGCCAAAATCAGCCCCAGCATTTT	CASSTGPGQNQPQHF
TRBV28	-	TRBJ1-2	-	TGTGCCAGCAATACGATAGGACGGATCAACTATGGCTACACCTTC	CASNTIGRINYGYTF
TRBV5-5	-	TRBJ1-6	-	TGTGCCAGCAGCTTGGTGAATTCACCCCTCCACTTT	CASSLVNSPLHF
TRBV4-3	-	TRBJ1-6	TRBD1	TGCGCCAGCAGCCCAACGGGACAGAGATATTCACCCCTCCACTTT	CASSPTGQRYSPLHF
TRBV9	-	TRBJ2-1	-	TGTGCCAGCAGCCCCCCGACCTATTTCAGCTCCTACAATGAGCAGTTCTTC	CASSPPTYFSSYNEQFF
TRBV9	-	TRBJ1-4	TRBD1	TGTGCCAGCAGCCCCATAAGGACAGGCCTTAATGAAAAACTGTTTTTT	CASSPIRTGLNEKLFF
TRBV6-4	few	TRBJ2-3	TRBD1	TGTGCCAGCAGCATCCGGACAGGGGAGGTGGATACGCAGTATTTT	CASSIRTGEVDTQYF
TRBV19	-	TRBJ1-4	-	TGTGCCAGTAAGGGACCGGGATCAACTAATGAAAAACTGTTTTTT	CASKGPGSTNEKLFF
TRBV7-2	-	TRBJ2-5	-	TGTGCCAGCAGCTTAGTCTGGGAGACCCAGTACTTC	CASSLVWETQYF
TRBV3-1/TRBV3-2	-	TRBJ1-1	-	TGTGCCAGCAGCCAAACCACAGGGCATGAAGCTTTCTTT	CASSQTTGHEAFF
TRBV5-6	-	TRBJ2-1	-	TGTGCCAGCAGCTTGGAACTAGTGATCAATGAGCAGTTCTTC	CASSLELVINEQFF
TRBV3-1/TRBV3-2	-	TRBJ2-2	-	TGTGCCAGCAGCCAAGATTTGAACACCGGGGAGCTGTTTTTT	CASSQDLNTGELFF
TRBV30	-	TRBJ2-1	-	TGTGCCTGGAGTGTCACCAATGAGCAGTTCTTC	CAWSVTNEQFF
TRBV7-9	-	TRBJ1-1	-	TGTGCCAGCAGCTTAGTCGGGGGAGAAGCTTTCTTT	CASSLVGGEAFF
TRBV19	once	TRBJ1-2	TRBD1	TGTGCCAGTCGGGACAGGGGGCATTATGGCTACACCTTC	CASRDRGHYGYTF
TRBV5-1	-	TRBJ2-5	-	TGCGCCAGCAGCTCGGACCGCGGGGAGACCCAGTACTTC	CASSSDRGETQYF
TRBV18	-	TRBJ1-4	-	TGTGCCAGCTCACCGGCCAGTTTTAATGAAAAACTGTTTTTT	CASSPASFNEKLFF
TRBV6-5	-	TRBJ1-2	-	TGTGCCAGCAATTCCGGCTATGGCTACACCTTC	CASNSGYGYTF
TRBV4-1	once	TRBJ1-2	-	TGCGCCAGCAGCCAAGAATTCACAGGGACCTATGGCTACACCTTC	CASSQEFTGTYGYTF
TRBV12-3/TRBV12-4	-	TRBJ1-2	-	TGTGCCAGCAGTTTAGAGAGGAACTATGGCTACACCTTC	CASSLERNYGYTF
TRBV4-3	-	TRBJ2-1	-	TGCGCCAGCAGCCAAGGGGTGGCGGACGGGGAGCAGTTCTTC	CASSQGVADGEQFF
TRBV5-1	-	TRBJ1-1	-	TGCGCCAGCAGCCCCACGTCGGGGGGGGGCACTGAAGCTTTCTTT	CASSPTSGGGTEAFF
TRBV7-9	-	TRBJ1-2	-	TGTGCCAGCAGCGGAGACGGTACCTATGGCTACACCTTC	CASSGDGTYGYTF
TRBV7-9	-	TRBJ2-1	-	TGTGCCAGCTGGCCCGGTTTGCGGCCCGTCGATGAGCAGTTCTTC	CASWPGLRPVDEQFF
TRBV15	-	TRBJ1-5	-	TGTGCCACCAGCAGAGGTCTGAATCAGCCCCAGCATTTT	CATSRGLNQPQHF
TRBV25-1	-	TRBJ2-3	-	TGTGCCAGCAGAAGTGGCGCAGATACGCAGTATTTT	CASRSGADTQYF
TRBV28	-	TRBJ1-6	-	TGTGCCAGCAGCGCGGGGACGGGACCCCTCCACTTT	CASSAGTGPLHF
TRBV5-1	-	TRBJ1-2	-	TGCGCCAGCAGCTTTGGTAATGTTCCGAACTATGGCTACACCTTC	CASSFGNVPNYGYTF
TRBV25-1	once	TRBJ2-3	-	TGTGCCAGCAGTTCCTCGGTTGGGGGTGCAGATACGCAGTATTTT	CASSSSVGGADTQYF
TRBV2	-	TRBJ2-2	TRBD1	TGTGCCAGCCTAGGATTGGGGACAGGGACGAACACCGGGGAGCTGTTTTTT	CASLGLGTGTNTGELFF
TRBV7-9	-	TRBJ2-5	TRBD1	TGTGCCAGCAGCTTTGTTGGACAGGGCGGGACCCAGTACTTC	CASSFVGQGGTQYF
TRBV5-6	-	TRBJ2-2	-	TGTGCCAGCAGCCCCAGGGGATTTAACACCGGGGAGCTGTTTTTT	CASSPRGFNTGELFF
TRBV18	-	TRBJ2-3	-	TGTGCCAGCTCACCGGAGAGAGATACGCAGTATTTT	CASSPERDTQYF
TRBV19	-	TRBJ2-3	-	TGTGCCACGGACAGCTCGAGCGGAGATACGCAGTATTTT	CATDSSSGDTQYF
TRBV19	-	TRBJ2-3	-	TGTGCCAGTAGTATGGTGGGGGGAGATACGCAGTATTTT	CASSMVGGDTQYF
TRBV7-8	-	TRBJ1-3	TRBD1	TGTGCCAGCAGCCCCCAGCAGGGGGCTCGCTCTGGAAACACCATATATTTT	CASSPQQGARSGNTIYF
TRBV10-3	once	TRBJ1-6	-	TGTGCCATCAGTGAGATGGGGGGTGAAAATTCACCCCTCCACTTT	CAISEMGGENSPLHF
TRBV19	-	TRBJ1-1	TRBD1	TGTGCCAGTAGCGTCCAGGGGGTCGGAACTGAAGCTTTCTTT	CASSVQGVGTEAFF
TRBV6-1	-	TRBJ1-1	-	TGTGCCAGCAGTGAAAGGCAGGGATATGTCGTGAACACTGAAGCTTTCTTT	CASSERQGYVVNTEAFF